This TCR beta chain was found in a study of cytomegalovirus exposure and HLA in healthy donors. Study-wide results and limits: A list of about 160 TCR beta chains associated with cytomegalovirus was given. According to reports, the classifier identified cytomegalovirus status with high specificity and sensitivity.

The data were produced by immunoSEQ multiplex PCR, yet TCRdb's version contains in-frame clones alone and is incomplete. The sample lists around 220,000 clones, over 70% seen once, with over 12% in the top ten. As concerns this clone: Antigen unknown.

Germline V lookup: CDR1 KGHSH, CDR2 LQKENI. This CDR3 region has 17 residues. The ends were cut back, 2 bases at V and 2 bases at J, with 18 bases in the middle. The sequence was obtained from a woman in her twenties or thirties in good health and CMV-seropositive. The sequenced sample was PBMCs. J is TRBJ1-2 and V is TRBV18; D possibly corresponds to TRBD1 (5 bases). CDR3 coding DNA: TGTGCCAGCTCACCAACAACGTCCCTCGCAGGGAACTATGGCTACACCTTC. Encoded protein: CASSPTTSLAGNYGYTF.